This T cell receptor (beta chain) was observed in a study of cytomegalovirus exposure and HLA in healthy donors. CDR1 MDHEN and CDR2 SYDVKM come from the germline V gene. J gave up 2 bases and V 2 bases, and 17 bases lay outside the gene matches. The CDR3 length is 21 residues. Amplification used 60 Vbeta primers and 13 Jbeta primers. Sequencing used immunoSEQ multiplex PCR; TCRdb keeps in-frame clones, though not all of them. The sample contains 150,000 to 200,000 clones, approximately 67% of which appear only once. The sequencing sample was made of PBMCs. The sequence came from a man aged 35-49 years in good health and CMV-seronegative. V usage is TRBV28 and J usage is TRBJ2-5; 13 nucleotides line up with TRBD2. The CDR3 region is CASSLGPLTSGGRGHQETQYF. In DNA, the CDR3 is TGTGCCAGCAGTTTAGGCCCGTTGACTAGCGGGGGGCGGGGTCATCAAGAGACCCAGTACTTC.